A single sample is the source of the 15 T cell receptor beta chains below, sequenced in a study of regulatory T cells in long-lasting Graves disease (TCRdb year 2021). The sample's time point label, in plain terms: newly diagnosed GD, antithyroid drugs for less than 3 months. For both TCR sequencing and RNA sequencing, RNA was extracted from PBMCs using TRIzol. Library preparation used multiplex PCR. The instrument given in TCRdb is Illumina HiSeq 4000. TCR beta libraries were built with iRepertoire HTBI primers and Arm-PCR amplification of CDR3 regions. TCRdb itself trimmed the public reads at Q25 with fastp, ran MiXCR and retained productive beta chains. Here each entry gathers all rows of one CDR3 protein and keeps the most common genes and DNA. Recorded for this sample are more than 400,000 distinct CDR3 sequences; approximately 16% of them occurred a single time. Of the sample, about 10% falls within the top ten clones.

These sequences were also reported in another study, on T cells in Graves' hyperthyroidism and ophthalmopathy.

This material consisted of peripheral blood mononuclear cells (PBMCs), taken at new diagnosis, from a patient treated with antithyroid drugs. Receptors were obtained from a woman in her twenties or thirties with Graves disease. Donor details come from another sample of the same person, matched by shared clones.

Comments on this clonotype: The junction differs from germline at one of its ends, possibly a read error. V usage is TRBV4-1 and J usage is TRBJ2-7; D is perhaps TRBD2 (6 bases). This CDR3 contains 13 residues. The germline V gene has CDR1 MGHRA and CDR2 YSYEKL. The CDR3 reads CASRGGSGYEQYF. DNA of the CDR3: TGTGCCAGCCGCGGAGGTAGCGGCTACGAGCAGTACTTC.

This clonotype was picked up many times. The chain is built from TRBV18 and TRBJ2-2; 7 bases agree with TRBD2. With 2 bases clipped from V and 0 bases from J, the junction kept 6 bases outside the gene matches. The CDR3 runs to 17 residues. Germline CDR1 is KGHSH and CDR2 is LQKENI. The CDR3 loop is CASSPWSGNANTGELFF. The CDR3 DNA reads as TGTGCCAGCTCACCATGGAGCGGGAACGCGAACACCGGGGAGCTGTTTTTT.

This clonotype was seen ten or more times. The CDR3 loop is CASSLGLAVTYNEQFF. Here the CDR3 DNA reads TGTGCCAGCAGCTTGGGACTAGCGGTAACCTACAATGAGCAGTTCTTC. The J gene is TRBJ2-1, the V gene TRBV7-6; 11 bases agree with TRBD2. V dropped 3 bases and J dropped 2; count of bases not matched to a gene: 3. The CDR3 length is 16 residues. The germline CDR1 and CDR2 sequences are SGHVS and FNYEAQ.

This clonotype appeared many times. The CDR3 protein is CASTRPDRSLYEQYF. CDR3 in DNA: TGTGCCAGCACCCGCCCGGACAGGTCCTTATACGAGCAGTACTTC. The rearrangement uses TRBV28 and TRBJ2-7; 7 bases match TRBD1. The trim removed 7 bases at V and 4 bases at J, leaving 13 bases unmatched. From germline, CDR1 is MDHEN and CDR2 SYDVKM. CDR3 length: 15 amino acids.

This clonotype was observed many times. This sequence joins TRBV24-1 and TRBJ1-2; D unclear. This CDR3 has 13 residues. Germline CDR1 is KGHDR and CDR2 is SFDVKD. The V end was cut by 4 bases, the J end by 4 bases, with 9 bases between. The CDR3 DNA reads as TGTGCCACCAGTGAGAGGAAAGGCTATGGCTACACCTTC. Translation gives CATSERKGYGYTF.

The V gene is TRBV11-3, the J gene TRBJ1-2; TRBD1 is a possible D gene (5 bases). The CDR3 spans 14 residues. The V gene lost 4 bases and the J gene lost 4 bases, with 13 bases spanning the gap. Germline lookup yields CDR1 SGHNT and CDR2 YENEEA. CDR3 protein: CASSWGSQGYGYTF. Written as DNA, the CDR3 is TGTGCCAGCAGCTGGGGGAGTCAGGGCTATGGCTACACCTTC.

This clonotype was seen at least ten times. The chain combines TRBV15 with TRBJ1-1; D gene uncertain. Trimming took off 5 bases at V and 5 bases at J, with 9 bases between the two ends. This CDR3 comprises 12 residues. Looked up from germline, CDR1 is LNHNV and CDR2 is YYDKDF (reference sequence). The CDR3 DNA reads TGTGCCACCAGCCTTCGAGGTACTGAAGCTTTCTTT. It is translated as CATSLRGTEAFF.

In its sample, this clonotype was seen many times. The chain recombines TRBV7-9 with TRBJ2-7, with TRBD2 matching over 9 bases. Germline V CDR1 and CDR2: SEHNR, FQNEAQ (reference sequence). Trimming at V came to 4 bases and at J to 4 bases, leaving 14 bases not matched to a gene. The CDR3 sequence is 17 residues long. The DNA of the CDR3 is TGTGCCAGCAGCTCCTCGGGTCGCGGGAGGGCCGCTTACGAGCAGTACTTC. The encoded protein is CASSSSGRGRAAYEQYF.

There are many counts of this clonotype. This rearrangement joins TRBV27 to TRBJ2-1; D might be TRBD2 (6 bases). Between the trimmed V and J ends, which lost 0 bases and 3 bases, there was a span of 12 bases. Per the germline V gene, CDR1 is MNHEY and CDR2 is SMNVEV (reference sequence). CDR3 length: 16 amino acids. Here the CDR3 DNA reads TGTGCCAGCAGTTTATCTCCGGGAGTGGTCTACAATGAGCAGTTCTTC. It encodes CASSLSPGVVYNEQFF.

This clonotype was seen ten or more times. The chain couples TRBV27 to TRBJ1-5, with TRBD1 matching over 7 bases. Germline lookup yields CDR1 MNHEY and CDR2 SMNVEV (reference sequence). The CDR3 totals 15 residues. The V and J ends lost 4 bases and 6 bases, in that order; junction bases with no gene match: 9. CDR3 nucleotide sequence: TGTGCCAGCAGTTCAACGACAGGGACCTTTCAGCCCCAGCATTTT. Its translation: CASSSTTGTFQPQHF.

This clonotype was counted many times. The chain combines TRBV2 with TRBJ2-5; D is ambiguous. V was clipped by 7 bases and J by 6 bases, with 6 bases between them. CDR3 size: 10 residues. Germline values: CDR1 SNHLY, CDR2 FYNNEI. CDR3 sequence: CASIEKTQYF. The CDR3 DNA reads TGTGCCAGCATTGAGAAGACCCAGTACTTC.

The J gene is TRBJ2-7, the V gene TRBV29-1, with D perhaps TRBD2 (5 bases). This CDR3 region has 14 residues. Germline-derived CDR1 and CDR2 are SQVTM and ANQGSEA. V gave up 7 bases and J gave up 2 bases, with 18 bases separating them. CDR3 residues: CSAKSRTGTYEQYF. Here the CDR3 DNA reads TGCAGCGCTAAATCGAGGACGGGGACCTACGAGCAGTACTTC.

The chain combines TRBV6-9 with TRBJ2-1; D is undetermined. V was pared by 0 bases and J by 9 bases, with 9 bases between. The length of the CDR3 is 13 residues. Germline CDR1 MNHGY, CDR2 SVAAGI. The CDR3 DNA reads TGTGCCAGCAGTTATTCCCTGCATAGTGAGCAGTTCTTC. Protein sequence: CASSYSLHSEQFF.

This clonotype was counted at least ten times. The chain combines TRBV11-1 with TRBJ2-1; unclear D gene. CDR1 is SGHAT and CDR2 is FQDESV in the germline V gene (reference sequence). CDR3 size: 14 residues. The V gene lost 4 bases and the J gene lost 8 bases, with 15 bases spanning the gap. In DNA, the CDR3 is TGTGCCAGCAGCTCCCCCCTTCGAGCGCATGAGCAGTTCTTC. Translated: CASSSPLRAHEQFF. Full variable domain (missing parts from reference TRBV11-1 and TRBJ2-1): EAEVAQSPRYKITEKSQAVAFWCDPISGHATLYWYRQILGQGPELLVQFQDESVVDDSQLPKDRFSAERLKGVDSTLKIQPAELGDSAMYLCASSSPLRAHEQFFGPGTRLTVL.

The CDR3 sequence: CASSLRGRGTGELFF. DNA of the CDR3: TGTGCCAGCAGTTTACGAGGGAGGGGCACCGGGGAGCTGTTTTTT. This chain uses TRBV27 with TRBJ2-2; 7 bases map to TRBD2. The V gene end was trimmed by 2 bases and the J gene end by 4 bases; junction bases not matched to a gene: 4. The CDR3 covers 15 residues. Germline assignment: CDR1 MNHEY and CDR2 SMNVEV (reference sequence).